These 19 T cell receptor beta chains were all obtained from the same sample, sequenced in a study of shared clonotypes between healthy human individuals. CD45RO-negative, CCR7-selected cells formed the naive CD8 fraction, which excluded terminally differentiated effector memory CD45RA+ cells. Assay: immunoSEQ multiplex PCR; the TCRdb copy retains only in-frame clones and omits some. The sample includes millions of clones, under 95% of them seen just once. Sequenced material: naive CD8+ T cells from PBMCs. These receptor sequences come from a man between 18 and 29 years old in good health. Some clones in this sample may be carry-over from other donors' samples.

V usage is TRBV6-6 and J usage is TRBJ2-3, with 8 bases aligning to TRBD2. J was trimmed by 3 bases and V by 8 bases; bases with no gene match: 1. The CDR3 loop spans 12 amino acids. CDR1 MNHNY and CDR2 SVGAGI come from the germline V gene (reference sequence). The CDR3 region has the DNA TGTGCCAGCGTAGCGGGGACAGATACGCAGTATTTT. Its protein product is CASVAGTDTQYF.

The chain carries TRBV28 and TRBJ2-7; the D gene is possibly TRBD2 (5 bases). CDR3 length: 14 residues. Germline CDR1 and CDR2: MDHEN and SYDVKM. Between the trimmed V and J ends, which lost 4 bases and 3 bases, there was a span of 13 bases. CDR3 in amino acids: CASSWRGGGYEQYF. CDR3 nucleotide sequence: TGTGCCAGCAGTTGGCGTGGAGGCGGCTACGAGCAGTACTTC. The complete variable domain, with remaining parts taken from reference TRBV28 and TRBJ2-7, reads DVKVTQSSRYLVKRTGEKVFLECVQDMDHENMFWYRQDPGLGLRLIYFSYDVKMKEKGDIPEGYSVSREKKERFSLILESASTNQTSMYLCASSWRGGGYEQYFGPGTRLTVT.

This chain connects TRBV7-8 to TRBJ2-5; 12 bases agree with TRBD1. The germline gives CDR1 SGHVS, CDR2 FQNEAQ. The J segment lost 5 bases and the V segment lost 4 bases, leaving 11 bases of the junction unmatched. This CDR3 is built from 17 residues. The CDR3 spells CASSYVPGQGAGETQYF. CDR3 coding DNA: TGTGCCAGCAGCTATGTTCCGGGACAGGGGGCCGGGGAGACCCAGTACTTC.

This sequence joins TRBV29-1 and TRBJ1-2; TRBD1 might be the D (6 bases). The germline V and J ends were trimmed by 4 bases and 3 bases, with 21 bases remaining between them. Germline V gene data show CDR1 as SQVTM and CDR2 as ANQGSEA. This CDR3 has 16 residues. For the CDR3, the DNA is TGCAGCGTTGTAAGTGGACAGCCTTCACGAGACTATGGCTACACCTTC. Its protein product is CSVVSGQPSRDYGYTF.

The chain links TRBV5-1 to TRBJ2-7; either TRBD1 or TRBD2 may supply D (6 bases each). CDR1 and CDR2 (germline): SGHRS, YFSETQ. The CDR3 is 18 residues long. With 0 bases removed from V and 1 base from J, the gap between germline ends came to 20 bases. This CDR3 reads CASSLGLRGGALSYEQYF. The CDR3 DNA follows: TGCGCCAGCAGCTTGGGCCTCAGGGGCGGGGCCCTTTCCTACGAGCAGTACTTC.

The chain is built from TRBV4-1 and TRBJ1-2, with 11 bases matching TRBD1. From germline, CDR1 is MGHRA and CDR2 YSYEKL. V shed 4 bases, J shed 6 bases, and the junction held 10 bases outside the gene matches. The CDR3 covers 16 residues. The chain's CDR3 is CASSRSGTGGGHGYTF. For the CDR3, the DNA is TGCGCCAGCAGCCGATCCGGGACAGGGGGAGGTCATGGCTACACCTTC.

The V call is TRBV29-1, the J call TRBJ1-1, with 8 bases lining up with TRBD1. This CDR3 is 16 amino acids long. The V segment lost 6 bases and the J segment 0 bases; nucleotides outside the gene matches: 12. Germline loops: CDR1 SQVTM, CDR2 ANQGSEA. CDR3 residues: CSVSGQGTSMNTEAFF. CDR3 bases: TGCAGCGTATCCGGACAGGGCACTTCGATGAACACTGAAGCTTTCTTT.

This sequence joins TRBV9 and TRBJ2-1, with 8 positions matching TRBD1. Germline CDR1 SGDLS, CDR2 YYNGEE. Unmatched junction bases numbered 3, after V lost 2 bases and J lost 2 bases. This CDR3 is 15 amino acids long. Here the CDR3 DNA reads TGTGCCAGCAGCGTTCAGGGGGCGCCCTACAATGAGCAGTTCTTC. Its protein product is CASSVQGAPYNEQFF.

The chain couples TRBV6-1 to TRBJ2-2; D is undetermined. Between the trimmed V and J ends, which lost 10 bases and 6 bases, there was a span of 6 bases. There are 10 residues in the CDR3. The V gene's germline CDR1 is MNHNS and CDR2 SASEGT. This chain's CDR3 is CAIGPGELFF. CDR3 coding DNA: TGTGCCATTGGACCCGGGGAGCTGTTTTTT.

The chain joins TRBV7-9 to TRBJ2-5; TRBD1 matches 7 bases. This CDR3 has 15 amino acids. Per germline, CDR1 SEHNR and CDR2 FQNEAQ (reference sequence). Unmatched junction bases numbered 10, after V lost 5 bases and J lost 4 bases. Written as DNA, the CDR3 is TGTGCCAGCAGCCCCAATGGGGACAGAAGAGAGACCCAGTACTTC. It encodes CASSPNGDRRETQYF. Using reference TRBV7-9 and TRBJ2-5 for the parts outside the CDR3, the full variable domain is DTGVSQNPRHKITKRGQNVTFRCDPISEHNRLYWYRQTLGQGPEFLTYFQNEAQLEKSRLLSDRFSAERPKGSFSTLEIQRTEQGDSAMYLCASSPNGDRRETQYFGPGTRLLVL.

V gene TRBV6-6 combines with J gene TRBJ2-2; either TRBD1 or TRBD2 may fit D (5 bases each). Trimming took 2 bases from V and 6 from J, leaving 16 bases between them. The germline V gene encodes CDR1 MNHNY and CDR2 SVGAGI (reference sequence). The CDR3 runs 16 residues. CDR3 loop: CASSYPLREGSGELFF. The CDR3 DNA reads TGTGCCAGCAGTTACCCGCTTCGAGAGGGGTCCGGGGAGCTGTTTTTT.

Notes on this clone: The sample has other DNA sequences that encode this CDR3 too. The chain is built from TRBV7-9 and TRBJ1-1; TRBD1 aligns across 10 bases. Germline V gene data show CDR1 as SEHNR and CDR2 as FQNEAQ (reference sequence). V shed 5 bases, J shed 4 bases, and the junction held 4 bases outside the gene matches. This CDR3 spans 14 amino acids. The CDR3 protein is CASSPGQGSTEAFF. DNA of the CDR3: TGTGCCAGCAGCCCGGGACAGGGGAGCACTGAAGCTTTCTTT.

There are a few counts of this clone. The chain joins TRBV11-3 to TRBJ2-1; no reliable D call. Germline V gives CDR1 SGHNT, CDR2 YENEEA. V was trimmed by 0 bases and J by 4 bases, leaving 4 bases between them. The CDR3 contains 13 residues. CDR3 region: CASSLDSYNEQFF. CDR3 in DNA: TGTGCCAGCAGCTTAGACAGTTACAATGAGCAGTTCTTC.

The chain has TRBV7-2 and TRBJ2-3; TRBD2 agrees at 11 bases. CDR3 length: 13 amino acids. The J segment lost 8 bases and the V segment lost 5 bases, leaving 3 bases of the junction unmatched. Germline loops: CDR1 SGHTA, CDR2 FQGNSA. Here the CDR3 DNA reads TGTGCCAGCAGCCCGGGACTAGCGGCTACGCAGTATTTT. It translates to CASSPGLAATQYF.

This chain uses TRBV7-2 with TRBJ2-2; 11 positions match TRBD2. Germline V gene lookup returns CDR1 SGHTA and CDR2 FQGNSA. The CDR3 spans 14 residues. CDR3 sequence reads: CATSGRRTGGELFF. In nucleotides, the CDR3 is TGTGCAACTAGCGGGAGACGTACCGGCGGGGAGCTGTTTTTT. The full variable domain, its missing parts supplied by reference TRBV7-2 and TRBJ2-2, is GAGVSQSPSNKVTEKGKDVELRCDPISGHTALYWYRQSLGQGLEFLIYFQGNSAPDKSGLPSDRFSAERTGGSVSTLTIQRTQQEDSAVYLCATSGRRTGGELFFGEGSRLTVL.

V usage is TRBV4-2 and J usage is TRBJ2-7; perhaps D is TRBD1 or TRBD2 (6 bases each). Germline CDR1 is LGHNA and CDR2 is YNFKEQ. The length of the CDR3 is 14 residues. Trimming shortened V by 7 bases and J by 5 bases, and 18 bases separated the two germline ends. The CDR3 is CASTPEGGRDEQYF. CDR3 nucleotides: TGTGCCAGCACCCCGGAGGGGGGCAGGGACGAGCAGTACTTC.

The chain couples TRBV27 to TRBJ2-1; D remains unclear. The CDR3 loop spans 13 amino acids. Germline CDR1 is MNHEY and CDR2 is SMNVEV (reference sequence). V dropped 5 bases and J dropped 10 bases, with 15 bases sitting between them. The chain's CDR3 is CASSTPWAGEQFF. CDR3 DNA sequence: TGTGCCAGCAGTACCCCCTGGGCAGGCGAGCAGTTCTTC.

CDR3 sequence: CASSLVSGDREAQQYF. CDR3 DNA sequence: TGCGCCAGCAGCTTGGTTAGCGGCGACAGGGAGGCTCAGCAGTACTTC. The chain joins TRBV5-1 to TRBJ2-7; perhaps TRBD1 as D (7 bases). With 0 bases removed from V and 8 bases from J, the gap between germline ends came to 21 bases. Germline values: CDR1 SGHRS, CDR2 YFSETQ. The CDR3 loop spans 16 amino acids.

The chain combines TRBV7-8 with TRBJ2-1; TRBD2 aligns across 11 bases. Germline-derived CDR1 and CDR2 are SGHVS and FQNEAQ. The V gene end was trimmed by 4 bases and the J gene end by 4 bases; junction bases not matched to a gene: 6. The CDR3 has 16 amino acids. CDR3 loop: CASSSLLAGAYNEQFF. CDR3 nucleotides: TGTGCCAGCAGCTCTTTACTAGCGGGAGCTTACAATGAGCAGTTCTTC.